Below are 24 T cell receptor beta chains sequenced from a single sample in a study of T cell responses to AZD1222 COVID-19 vaccine. Clones were read by immunoSEQ multiplex PCR, and TCRdb kept only the in-frame ones, dropping some. This table holds about 83,000 clones, 88% found once. The sample here was peripheral blood, taken on day 0 of MenACWY control vaccination. Source of these receptors: an adult in good health.

The CDR3 here is CASSQEVPSNHEQFF. The CDR3, as DNA: TGTGCCAGCAGCCAAGAGGTACCTTCTAACCATGAGCAGTTCTTC. The rearrangement joins TRBV3-1 (or the pseudogene TRBV3-2) to TRBJ2-1; D call uncertain. Germline assignment: CDR1 LGHDT and CDR2 YNNKEL (reference sequence). The V end was cut by 0 bases, the J end by 8 bases, with 14 bases between. CDR3 length equals 15 residues.

V and J are TRBV24-1 and TRBJ2-6; D may correspond to TRBD1 or TRBD2 (5 bases each). Germline lookup yields CDR1 KGHDR and CDR2 SFDVKD. This CDR3 region has 16 residues. Between the trimmed V and J ends, which lost 4 bases and 2 bases, there was a span of 11 bases. DNA of the CDR3: TGTGCCACCAGTGACCGGGACGGGCCTGGGGCCAACGTCCTGACTTTC. This encodes CATSDRDGPGANVLTF.

A single count supports this clone. The chain links TRBV28 to TRBJ1-2; D may be TRBD1 (5 bases). The CDR3 extends over 16 amino acids. Germline V gene data show CDR1 as MDHEN and CDR2 as SYDVKM. V was clipped by 7 bases and J by 4 bases, with 22 bases between them. The CDR3 sequence: CASTPFNNRPIYGYTF. CDR3 DNA sequence: TGTGCCAGCACTCCCTTTAATAACAGGCCGATCTATGGCTACACCTTC.

The chain carries TRBV6-4 and TRBJ2-2; 12 nucleotides agree with TRBD2. The CDR3 loop spans 19 amino acids. Trimming removed 6 bases from V and 3 bases from J; junction bases left unmatched: 14. CDR1 is MRHNA, CDR2 SNTAGT, per germline. Here the CDR3 reads CASSPGRLAGAIDTGELFF. The CDR3 nucleotides are TGTGCCAGCAGCCCGGGTAGACTAGCGGGAGCGATTGACACCGGGGAGCTGTTTTTT.

This clone came up once. The chain joins TRBV6-5 to TRBJ1-2, with D tentatively TRBD1 (5 bases). V dropped 0 bases and J dropped 4 bases, with 9 bases sitting between them. The length of the CDR3 is 14 residues. CDR1 MNHEY and CDR2 SVGAGI come from the germline V gene. This CDR3 is CASSYSGGTYGYTF. In nucleotides, the CDR3 is TGTGCCAGCAGTTACTCGGGGGGAACCTATGGCTACACCTTC.

The rearrangement joins TRBV6-5 to TRBJ1-2; D possibly corresponds to TRBD1 (6 bases). With 2 bases removed from V and 6 bases from J, the gap between germline ends came to 10 bases. The CDR3 has 13 amino acids. CDR1 is MNHEY, CDR2 SVGAGI, per germline. The CDR3 region has the DNA TGTGCCAGCAGTTACGACAGGCATGATGGCTACACCTTC. Translating gives CASSYDRHDGYTF.

This clone was recorded only once. The V gene is TRBV30, the J gene TRBJ1-4; 7 positions agree with TRBD1. Germline CDR1 GTSNPN, CDR2 SVGIG (reference sequence). The length of the CDR3 is 15 residues. Trimming cost V 0 bases and J 6 bases; bases outside gene matches: 7. In DNA, the CDR3 is TGTGCCTGGAGTGTAGGGGGCAGTGGGGATGAAAAACTGTTTTTT. It is translated as CAWSVGGSGDEKLFF.

The chain recombines TRBV5-4 with TRBJ1-2, with 9 bases that match TRBD1. The CDR3 runs to 14 residues. Germline CDR1 is SGHNT and CDR2 is YYREEE (reference sequence). V lost 3 bases and J lost 4; bases outside the gene matches: 4. The CDR3 here is CASSWDREAYGYTF. CDR3 nucleotides: TGTGCCAGCAGCTGGGACAGGGAGGCCTATGGCTACACCTTC. Together with reference TRBV5-4 and TRBJ1-2, the CDR3 gives the full variable domain: ETGVTQSPTHLIKTRGQQVTLRCSSQSGHNTVSWYQQALGQGPQFIFQYYREEENGRGNFPPRFSGLQFPNYSSELNVNALELDDSALYLCASSWDREAYGYTFGSGTRLTVV.

The V and J genes are TRBV5-4 and TRBJ1-3; D is ambiguous. This CDR3 is built from 13 residues. The V and J ends lost 1 base and 6 bases respectively, with 8 bases between them. The germline CDR1 and CDR2 sequences are SGHNT and YYREEE (reference sequence). The CDR3, as DNA: TGTGCCAGCAGCTTGAGCCCGGTAAACACCATATATTTT. The encoded protein is CASSLSPVNTIYF.

This clone appeared once. This rearrangement joins TRBV2 to TRBJ2-7, with D perhaps matching TRBD2 (7 bases). Germline CDR1 SNHLY, CDR2 FYNNEI. V was trimmed by 2 bases and J by 3 bases, leaving 20 bases between them. CDR3 length: 17 amino acids. The CDR3 DNA reads TGTGCCAGCAGTGAAAGCAATGGGGGCAGGGAGGGCTACGAGCAGTACTTC. This gives the protein CASSESNGGREGYEQYF.

This chain links TRBV11-2 with TRBJ2-3, with TRBD2 as a possible D gene (6 bases). The V end was cut by 5 bases, the J end by 2 bases, with 23 bases between. This CDR3 is built from 18 residues. Germline CDR1 SGHAT, CDR2 FQNNGV. As DNA, the CDR3 is TGTGCCAGCAGCCTTATGCAGGCGGGGACTTCATACACAGATACGCAGTATTTT. Its protein product is CASSLMQAGTSYTDTQYF.

The rearrangement joins TRBV10-1 to TRBJ2-1, with 9 bases that match TRBD1. The V segment lost 10 bases and the J segment 14 bases; nucleotides outside the gene matches: 3. The CDR3 is 9 amino acids. Germline V gene lookup returns CDR1 WNHNN and CDR2 SYGVQD (reference sequence). The CDR3 DNA is TGCGCCACCCGGGACAGGGAGTTCTTC. Translating gives CATRDREFF.

V gene TRBV19 combines with J gene TRBJ1-1; D is unclear. V lost 9 bases and J lost 0, with 14 bases in between. Germline V lookup: CDR1 LNHDA, CDR2 SQIVND (reference sequence). The CDR3 is 14 amino acids. DNA of the CDR3: TGTGCCAGCTGTGACCGGGCGTTGAACACTGAAGCTTTCTTT. This gives the protein CASCDRALNTEAFF.

The V call is TRBV7-2, the J call TRBJ1-2, with D unclear. The CDR3 extends over 12 amino acids. V was shortened by 3 bases and J by 7 bases, with 9 bases between the two germline ends. Germline CDR1 and CDR2: SGHTA and FQGNSA. In DNA form, the CDR3 reads TGTGCCAGCAGCTTTAGAGGGTCTGGCTACACCTTC. Translating it yields CASSFRGSGYTF. Full variable domain (missing parts from reference TRBV7-2 and TRBJ1-2): GAGVSQSPSNKVTEKGKDVELRCDPISGHTALYWYRQSLGQGLEFLIYFQGNSAPDKSGLPSDRFSAERTGGSVSTLTIQRTQQEDSAVYLCASSFRGSGYTFGSGTRLTVV.

The rearrangement uses TRBV5-4 and TRBJ2-1; D is unresolved. Trimming removed 4 bases from V and 5 bases from J, with 13 bases in between. Per germline, CDR1 SGHNT and CDR2 YYREEE (reference sequence). This CDR3 is 14 amino acids long. In DNA, the CDR3 is TGTGCCAGCAGCCCTCTAGGTGAGGACAATGAGCAGTTCTTC. As protein: CASSPLGEDNEQFF.

V gene TRBV18 combines with J gene TRBJ1-1; D is ambiguous. CDR3 size: 16 residues. Germline-derived CDR1 and CDR2 are KGHSH and LQKENI. V lost 5 bases and J lost 0, with 16 bases in between. In DNA form, the CDR3 reads TGTGCCAGCTCAACCACAGCACGGGTCATGAACACTGAAGCTTTCTTT. It yields the protein CASSTTARVMNTEAFF.

This clone showed up just a few times. The chain joins TRBV27 to TRBJ1-4, with 12 bases aligning to TRBD1. The CDR3 is 14 amino acids. The germline V gene encodes CDR1 MNHEY and CDR2 SMNVEV (reference sequence). J gave up 7 bases and V 5 bases, and 2 bases lay outside the gene matches. The CDR3: CASSGGQGAEKLFF. The CDR3 DNA reads as TGTGCCAGCAGTGGGGGACAGGGGGCTGAAAAACTGTTTTTT. The whole variable domain, filled in from reference TRBV27 and TRBJ1-4, reads EAQVTQNPRYLITVTGKKLTVTCSQNMNHEYMSWYRQDPGLGLRQIYYSMNVEVTDKGDVPEGYKVSRKEKRNFPLILESPSPNQTSLYFCASSGGQGAEKLFFGSGTQLSVL.

This sequence joins TRBV29-1 and TRBJ1-1, with TRBD1 matching 8 bases. The CDR3 totals 13 residues. Per germline, CDR1 SQVTM and CDR2 ANQGSEA. V gave up 6 bases and J gave up 1 base; unmatched junction bases: 4. CDR3 sequence: CSVGGTGNTEAFF. Written as DNA, the CDR3 is TGCAGCGTGGGAGGGACAGGGAACACTGAAGCTTTCTTT. The whole variable domain, remainder taken from reference TRBV29-1 and TRBJ1-1, is SAVISQKPSRDICQRGTSLTIQCQVDSQVTMMFWYRQQPGQSLTLIATANQGSEATYESGFVIDKFPISRPNLTFSTLTVSNMSPEDSSIYLCSVGGTGNTEAFFGQGTRLTVV.

J is TRBJ1-1 and V is TRBV16; unclear D gene. The CDR3 is made up of 13 amino acids. V gave up 6 bases and J gave up 0 bases, with 8 bases separating them. Germline V lookup: CDR1 KGHSY, CDR2 FQNENV. The DNA of the CDR3 is TGTGCCAGCAGTAAACAAATGAACACTGAAGCTTTCTTT. This translates into CASSKQMNTEAFF.

The CDR3 here is CASSYTGKTEAFF. The CDR3 coding sequence is TGTGCCAGTTCCTATACAGGGAAAACTGAAGCTTTCTTT. The V call is TRBV19, the J call TRBJ1-1, with D perhaps TRBD1 (6 bases). Trimming shortened V by 8 bases and J by 5 bases, and 15 bases separated the two germline ends. The CDR3 length is 13 residues. Looked up from germline, CDR1 is LNHDA and CDR2 is SQIVND (reference sequence).

V and J are TRBV30 and TRBJ1-3, with D hard to call. V was trimmed by 0 bases and J by 4 bases, leaving 7 bases between them. CDR1 is GTSNPN, CDR2 SVGIG, per germline (reference sequence). The CDR3 runs to 13 residues. The CDR3 spells CAWSVLSGNTIYF. In DNA form, the CDR3 reads TGTGCCTGGAGTGTGTTGTCCGGAAACACCATATATTTT.

This sequence joins TRBV28 and TRBJ2-7; 7 nucleotides line up with TRBD2. CDR1 is MDHEN, CDR2 SYDVKM, per germline. With 6 bases clipped from V and 4 bases from J, the junction kept 12 bases outside the gene matches. The CDR3 runs 15 residues. The CDR3 loop is CASSKTSRSVYEQYF. CDR3 coding DNA: TGTGCCAGCAGCAAGACTAGCAGGAGCGTATACGAGCAGTACTTC.

V is TRBV9 and J is TRBJ1-6; 8 bases line up with TRBD1. This CDR3 has 14 amino acids. Germline CDR1 SGDLS, CDR2 YYNGEE. Unmatched junction bases numbered 4, after V lost 1 base and J lost 10 bases. Here the CDR3 DNA reads TGTGCCAGCAGCGTACAGGGGGCAGGGTCACCCCTCCACTTT. It encodes CASSVQGAGSPLHF.

The rearrangement uses TRBV16 and TRBJ1-2, with D tentatively TRBD1 (6 bases). The CDR3 is 14 amino acids. The V gene's germline CDR1 is KGHSY and CDR2 FQNENV. V lost 2 bases to trimming and J lost 8 bases, with 15 bases between them. The CDR3 DNA reads TGTGCCAGCAGCCAACACAGGGTACCGGGGGGCTACACCTTC. Protein product: CASSQHRVPGGYTF.